One and the same sample provided the 14 T cell receptor beta chains below, sequenced in a study of CXCR3-negative and CXCR3-positive naive CD8 T cells. The authors made the TRB cDNA libraries by 5' RACE using UMI labels. TCRdb re-called the 5' RACE reads; one entry per CDR3 protein, DNA not given. Its table records 80,000 to 95,000 distinct CDR3 sequences. The specimen sequenced was naive CXCR3- CD8+ T cells from blood. Sample subset: CD45RO-CCR7+CD27+CD95- naive CD8+ T cells lacking CXCR3 (TNR3-). The receptors here all came from a human donor in good health. Some clones in this sample may be carry-over from other donors' samples.

The chain uses TRBV6-5 and TRBJ2-7. This CDR3 has 15 residues. Per the germline V gene, CDR1 is MNHEY and CDR2 is SVGAGI. The chain's CDR3 is CASSYSIPDTYEQYF.

The V and J genes are TRBV12-3 or TRBV12-4 and TRBJ2-7; TCRdb outputs TRBD2, but without DNA this stays unchecked. The CDR3 runs to 16 residues. The CDR3 sequence: CASSSSWRAKNYEQYF.

This sequence joins TRBV12-3 or TRBV12-4 and TRBJ2-7; without DNA, the TCRdb call of TRBD2 cannot be checked. The CDR3 spans 15 residues. The CDR3 sequence is CASSPRPGLAYEQYF.

The chain combines TRBV29-1 with TRBJ2-1; TCRdb's assignment of TRBD2 cannot be checked, as there is no DNA. The CDR3 is 13 amino acids. Per the germline V gene, CDR1 is SQVTM and CDR2 is ANQGSEA. This CDR3 reads CSVPGGTHYTQFF.

The gene calls are TRBV28 and TRBJ2-7; TCRdb lists TRBD1, though no DNA is available to test this call. Per germline, CDR1 MDHEN and CDR2 SYDVKM. The CDR3 runs 13 residues. The CDR3 sequence: CASSFQGGDEQYF.

V and J are TRBV15 and TRBJ2-5; TCRdb proposes TRBD1, but this gene call is untestable without DNA. Germline V lookup: CDR1 LNHNV, CDR2 YYDKDF (reference sequence). CDR3 size: 14 residues. The CDR3 region is CATSRDGTEETQYF.

The chain carries TRBV15 and TRBJ1-2; lacking DNA, the TRBD1 call made by TCRdb goes unchecked. The CDR3 extends over 13 amino acids. The germline gives CDR1 LNHNV, CDR2 YYDKDF (reference sequence). The CDR3: CATSDGQTYGYTF. The complete variable domain, with remaining parts taken from reference TRBV15 and TRBJ1-2, reads DAMVIQNPRYQVTQFGKPVTLSCSQTLNHNVMYWYQQKSSQAPKLLFHYYDKDFNNEADTPDNFQSRRPNTSFCFLDIRSPGLGDTAMYLCATSDGQTYGYTFGSGTRLTVV.

This rearrangement joins TRBV7-6 to TRBJ2-3; TCRdb's D call, TRBD2, is unchecked because there is no DNA. Germline assignment: CDR1 SGHVS and CDR2 FNYEAQ. The CDR3 loop spans 15 amino acids. The CDR3: CASSGSWTAGDTQYF. Full variable domain (missing parts from reference TRBV7-6 and TRBJ2-3): GAGVSQSPRYKVTKRGQDVALRCDPISGHVSLYWYRQALGQGPEFLTYFNYEAQQDKSGLPNDRFSAERPEGSISTLTIQRTEQRDSAMYRCASSGSWTAGDTQYFGPGTRLTVL.

The V gene is TRBV5-4, the J gene TRBJ1-5; TCRdb lists TRBD1, though no DNA is available to test this call. The V gene's germline CDR1 is SGHNT and CDR2 YYREEE (reference sequence). The CDR3 runs to 13 residues. The CDR3 region is CASSSDRAQPQHF.

The gene calls are TRBV28 and TRBJ2-1; without DNA, the TCRdb call of TRBD2 cannot be checked. This CDR3 has 17 residues. Germline CDR1 MDHEN, CDR2 SYDVKM. The CDR3 protein is CASSFGGETAKYNEQFF.

The chain recombines TRBV7-9 with TRBJ2-3. Germline V CDR1 and CDR2: SEHNR, FQNEAQ (reference sequence). The CDR3 has 14 amino acids. The CDR3 region is CASSFLVDPDTQYF.

The chain couples TRBV12-3 or TRBV12-4 to TRBJ1-5; checking the TCRdb D call of TRBD1 is not possible without DNA. The length of the CDR3 is 14 residues. The CDR3 protein is CASKPGTGNQPQHF.

The chain employs TRBV20-1 and TRBJ2-7; checking the TCRdb D call of TRBD1 is not possible without DNA. The CDR3 covers 14 residues. Germline lookup yields CDR1 DFQATT and CDR2 SNEGSKA (reference sequence). Here the CDR3 reads CSASPGTTIYEQYF.

The V and J genes are TRBV3-1 and TRBJ1-1. Per germline, CDR1 LGHDT and CDR2 YNNKEL (reference sequence). The CDR3 loop spans 17 amino acids. The CDR3 region is CASTQGVAEPYDTEAFF.